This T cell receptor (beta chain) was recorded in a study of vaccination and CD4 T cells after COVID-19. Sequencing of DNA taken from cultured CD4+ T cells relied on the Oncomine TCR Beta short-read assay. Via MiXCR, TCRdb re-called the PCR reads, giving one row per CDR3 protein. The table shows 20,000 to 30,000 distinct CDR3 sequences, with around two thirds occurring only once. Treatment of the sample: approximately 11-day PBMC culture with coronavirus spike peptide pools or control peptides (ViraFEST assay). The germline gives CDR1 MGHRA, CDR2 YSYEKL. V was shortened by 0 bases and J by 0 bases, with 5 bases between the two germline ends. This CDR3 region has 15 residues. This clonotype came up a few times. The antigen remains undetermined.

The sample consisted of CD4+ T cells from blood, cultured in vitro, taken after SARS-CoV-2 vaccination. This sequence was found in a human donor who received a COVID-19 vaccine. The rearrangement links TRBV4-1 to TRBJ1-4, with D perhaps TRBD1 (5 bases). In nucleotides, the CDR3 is TGCGCCAGCAGCCAAGACAGGGCAACTAATGAAAAACTGTTTTTT. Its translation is CASSQDRATNEKLFF.